The 2 T cell receptor beta chains presented below share a single source sample, sequenced in a study of shared clonotypes between healthy human individuals. Sequencing used immunoSEQ multiplex PCR; TCRdb keeps in-frame clones, though not all of them. The data contain approximately 100,000 clones, 55% to 70% of them seen just once; the ten biggest clones take up roughly 24%. Sample: memory CD8+ T cells sorted from blood. Documented subset: CD45RO+ cells pooled with CCR7-negative TemRA cells. Every receptor here comes from a woman aged 30 to 39 in good health.

CDR3 in DNA: TGTGCCAGCAGGGCTCTGGGGACAGGGGGAAATCGGCAGTACTTC. Protein sequence: CASRALGTGGNRQYF. The chain uses TRBV25-1 and TRBJ2-7; TRBD1 matches at 11 bases. This CDR3 comprises 15 residues. Germline trimming cut 6 bases from V and 9 bases from J; bases unmatched to any gene: 13. Germline CDR1 is MGHDK and CDR2 is SYGVNS.

The chain uses TRBV9 and TRBJ1-1; D not resolved. The ends were cut back, 1 base at V and 3 bases at J, with 10 bases in the middle. This CDR3 is 14 amino acids long. Germline loops: CDR1 SGDLS, CDR2 YYNGEE. The chain's CDR3 is CASSVTGMDTEAFF. The CDR3 DNA sequence: TGTGCCAGCAGCGTAACGGGAATGGACACTGAAGCTTTCTTT.